The rows below give T cell receptor beta chains drawn from one sample of a study of T cell responses to AZD1222 COVID-19 vaccine. TCRdb's copy holds only in-frame clones and misses some; the assay was immunoSEQ multiplex PCR. The table has about 130,000 clones, around 85% seen once; the top ten hold less than 5.5%. The material was peripheral blood, obtained 28 days after the second AZD1222 dose. Receptors were obtained from an adult who received the AZD1222 COVID-19 vaccine. CDR3s include the opening cysteine and the closing phenylalanine or tryptophan. The D gene is left open where the match is weak. Not all rows give a size; the values are once, few, many and, for expanded clones, a class.

CDR3nt | CDR3aa | d_gene | j_gene | v_gene | abundance
TGTGCCAGCAGTTCCTATGGCTACACCTTC | CASSSYGYTF | - | TRBJ1-2 | TRBV12-3/TRBV12-4 | once
TGCGCCAGCAGCCAGTTTCCCAAAAATTCACCCCTCCACTTT | CASSQFPKNSPLHF | - | TRBJ1-6 | TRBV4-1 | -
TGTGCCAGCAGTTTCAAGAGGGTGGATGGCTACACCTTC | CASSFKRVDGYTF | - | TRBJ1-2 | TRBV28 | -
TGTGCCAGCAGGTCCGGCGGGGGGACTACTGAAGCTTTCTTT | CASRSGGGTTEAFF | - | TRBJ1-1 | TRBV7-9 | -
TGTGCCAGCAGTTCGGACAGGGTGGGTTCACCCCTCCACTTT | CASSSDRVGSPLHF | TRBD1 | TRBJ1-6 | TRBV6-5 | -
TGTGCCAGCACCGAAGAAGGGGCACTAAATGAAAAACTGTTTTTT | CASTEEGALNEKLFF | - | TRBJ1-4 | TRBV2 | once
TGTGCCATCAGTGACGGCCAGGTCACAGATACGCAGTATTTT | CAISDGQVTDTQYF | - | TRBJ2-3 | TRBV10-3 | -
TGTGCCAGCAGCTTAGGGGTCAGCTCGGGGCAAGAGACCCAGTACTTC | CASSLGVSSGQETQYF | - | TRBJ2-5 | TRBV7-2 | -
TGTGCCAGCAGTCTACAGGGAGATGGCTACACCTTC | CASSLQGDGYTF | - | TRBJ1-2 | TRBV12-3/TRBV12-4 | -
TGTGCCAGCAGCGGACGGACAGGGGTCGGCTATGGCTACACCTTC | CASSGRTGVGYGYTF | TRBD1 | TRBJ1-2 | TRBV5-6 | -
TGTGCCAGCAGATCACTCCGGGACAGGGGGCTTAAGGAGGATGGCTACACCTTC | CASRSLRDRGLKEDGYTF | TRBD1 | TRBJ1-2 | TRBV2 | few
TGTGCCAGCAGTTACTCTGGGTACCAAGAGACCCAGTACTTC | CASSYSGYQETQYF | - | TRBJ2-5 | TRBV6-5 | -
TGTGCCAGCAGCTGGGGCGCGGGGATGGTCTATGGCTACACCTTC | CASSWGAGMVYGYTF | - | TRBJ1-2 | TRBV5-4 | -
TGTGCCAGCAGTTTGGCCAGGGGGTCTGAAGCTTTCTTT | CASSLARGSEAFF | TRBD1 | TRBJ1-1 | TRBV12-3/TRBV12-4 | -
TGCAGCGCACAAATGAACACTGAAGCTTTCTTT | CSAQMNTEAFF | - | TRBJ1-1 | TRBV29-1 | -
TGCGCCAGCAGCTTGGATAAGATCGGGGTAGCCTACGAGCAGTACTTC | CASSLDKIGVAYEQYF | - | TRBJ2-7 | TRBV5-1 | -
TGTGCCAGTAGTATAGGAGCTCTCCGGGACTATGGCTACACCTTC | CASSIGALRDYGYTF | - | TRBJ1-2 | TRBV19 | -
TGTGCCAGTAGTATGCCAGGGAGTGGCTACACCTTC | CASSMPGSGYTF | - | TRBJ1-2 | TRBV19 | -
TGTGCCAGCAGACCCACGGGTACTCTACAAGAGACCCAGTACTTC | CASRPTGTLQETQYF | - | TRBJ2-5 | TRBV6-5 | -
TGTGCCAGCAGCTCCCCCGGGTATTGGGGGGATACGCAGTATTTT | CASSSPGYWGDTQYF | - | TRBJ2-3 | TRBV5-4 | -
TGTGCCAGTGGGGGGCGCAACTATGGCTACACCTTC | CASGGRNYGYTF | - | TRBJ1-2 | TRBV19 | -
TGTGCCAGCAGCTGGGGTCAGGGGATGGATAACACTGAAGCTTTCTTT | CASSWGQGMDNTEAFF | - | TRBJ1-1 | TRBV11-3 | -
TGCGCCAGCAGCCAAGAGTGGGGCTCGTATTCTGGAAACACCATATATTTT | CASSQEWGSYSGNTIYF | - | TRBJ1-3 | TRBV4-3 | -
TGTGCCAGCTCACCACTCGGGGACATTGGTGGCTACACCTTC | CASSPLGDIGGYTF | - | TRBJ1-2 | TRBV18 | -
TGTGCCAGCAGCCTCGGCCAGGGAGACAATCAGCCCCAGCATTTT | CASSLGQGDNQPQHF | - | TRBJ1-5 | TRBV7-8 | -
TGTGCCAGCAGCTACACAGGGTCCTCCTACAATGAGCAGTTCTTC | CASSYTGSSYNEQFF | - | TRBJ2-1 | TRBV7-6 | -
TGTGCCAGCAGCTTTCCGCAGGCAGCACCGATAGGAAATTCACCCCTCCACTTT | CASSFPQAAPIGNSPLHF | - | TRBJ1-6 | TRBV7-2 | -
TGTGCCAGCAGCTCCCCCCGGGGGCTGAATGAAAAACTGTTTTTT | CASSSPRGLNEKLFF | - | TRBJ1-4 | TRBV7-9 | -
TGCGCCAGCAGCCGTGACTTAGGGTGGAACATTCAGTACTTC | CASSRDLGWNIQYF | - | TRBJ2-4 | TRBV4-3 | -
TGTGCCAGTACCCGAGGGAATTCAAGGACAGATACGCAGTATTTT | CASTRGNSRTDTQYF | - | TRBJ2-3 | TRBV19 | -